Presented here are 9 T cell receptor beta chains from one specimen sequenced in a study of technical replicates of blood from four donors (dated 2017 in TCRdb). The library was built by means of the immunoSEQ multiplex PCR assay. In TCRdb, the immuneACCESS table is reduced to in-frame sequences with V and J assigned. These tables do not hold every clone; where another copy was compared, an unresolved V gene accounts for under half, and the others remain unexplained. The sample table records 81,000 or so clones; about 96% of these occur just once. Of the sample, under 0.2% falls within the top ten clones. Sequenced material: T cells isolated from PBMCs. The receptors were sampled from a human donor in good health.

The CDR3 is CASRWDIGVSGANVLTF. CDR3 coding DNA: TGTGCCAGCAGATGGGACATTGGGGTCTCTGGGGCCAACGTCCTGACTTTC. The chain has TRBV5-5 and TRBJ2-6; D perhaps matches TRBD1 (6 bases). The length of the CDR3 is 17 residues. The germline CDR1 and CDR2 sequences are SGHKS and YYEKEE (reference sequence). The V and J ends lost 5 bases and 0 bases respectively, with 15 bases between them.

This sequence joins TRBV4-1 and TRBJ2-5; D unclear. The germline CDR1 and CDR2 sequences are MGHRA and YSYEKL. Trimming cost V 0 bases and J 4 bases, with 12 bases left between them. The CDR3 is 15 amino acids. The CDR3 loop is CASSQEEVPTETQYF. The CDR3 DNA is TGCGCCAGCAGCCAAGAAGAGGTGCCAACAGAGACCCAGTACTTC.

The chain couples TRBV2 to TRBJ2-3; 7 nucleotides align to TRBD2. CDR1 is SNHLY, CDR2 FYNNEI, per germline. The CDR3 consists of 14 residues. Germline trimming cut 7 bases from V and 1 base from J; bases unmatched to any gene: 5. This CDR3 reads CASTSREGTDTQYF. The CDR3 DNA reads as TGTGCCAGCACCTCACGGGAGGGCACAGATACGCAGTATTTT. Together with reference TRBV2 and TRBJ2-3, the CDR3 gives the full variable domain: EPEVTQTPSHQVTQMGQEVILRCVPISNHLYFYWYRQILGQKVEFLVSFYNNEISEKSEIFDDQFSVERPDGSNFTLKIRSTKLEDSAMYFCASTSREGTDTQYFGPGTRLTVL.

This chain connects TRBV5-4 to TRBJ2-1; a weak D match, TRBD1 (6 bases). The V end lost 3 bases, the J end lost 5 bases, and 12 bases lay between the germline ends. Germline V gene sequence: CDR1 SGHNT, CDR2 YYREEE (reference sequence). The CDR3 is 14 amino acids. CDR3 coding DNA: TGTGCCAGCAGCTACCGGGACACAAACAATGAGCAGTTCTTC. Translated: CASSYRDTNNEQFF.

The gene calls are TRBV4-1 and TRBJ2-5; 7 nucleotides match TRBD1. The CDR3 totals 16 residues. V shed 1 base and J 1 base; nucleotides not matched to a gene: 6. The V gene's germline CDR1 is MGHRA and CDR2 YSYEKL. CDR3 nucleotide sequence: TGCGCCAGCAGCCAAGCCCCCGGACAGGTCCAAGAGACCCAGTACTTC. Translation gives CASSQAPGQVQETQYF.

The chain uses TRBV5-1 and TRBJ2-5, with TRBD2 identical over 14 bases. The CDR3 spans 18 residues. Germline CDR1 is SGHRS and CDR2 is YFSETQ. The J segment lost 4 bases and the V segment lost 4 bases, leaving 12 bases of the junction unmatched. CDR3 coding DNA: TGCGCCAGCAGCCCGGGGACTAGCGGGAGTTCATGGGGAGAGACCCAGTACTTC. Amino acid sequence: CASSPGTSGSSWGETQYF.

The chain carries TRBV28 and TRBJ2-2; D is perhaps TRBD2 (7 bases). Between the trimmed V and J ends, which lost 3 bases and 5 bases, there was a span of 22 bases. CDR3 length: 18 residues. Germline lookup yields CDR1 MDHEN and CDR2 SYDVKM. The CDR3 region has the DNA TGTGCCAGCAGTTTTAGGGGGATGAGGACTAGGAGGACCGGGGAGCTGTTTTTT. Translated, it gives CASSFRGMRTRRTGELFF.

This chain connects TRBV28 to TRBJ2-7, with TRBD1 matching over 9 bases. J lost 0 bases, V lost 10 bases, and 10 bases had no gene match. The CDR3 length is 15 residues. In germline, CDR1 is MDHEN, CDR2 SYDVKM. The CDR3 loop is CATTGGVLASYEQYF. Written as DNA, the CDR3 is TGTGCCACGACAGGGGGTGTTCTAGCCTCCTACGAGCAGTACTTC.

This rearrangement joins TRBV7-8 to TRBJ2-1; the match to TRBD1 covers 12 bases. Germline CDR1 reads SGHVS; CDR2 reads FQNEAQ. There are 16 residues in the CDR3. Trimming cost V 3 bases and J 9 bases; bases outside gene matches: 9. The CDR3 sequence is CASSLLGQGASGEQFF. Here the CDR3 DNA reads TGTGCCAGCAGCTTGTTGGGACAGGGGGCGAGTGGTGAGCAGTTCTTC. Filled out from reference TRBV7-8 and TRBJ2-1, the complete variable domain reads GAGVSQSPRYKVAKRGQDVALRCDPISGHVSLFWYQQALGQGPEFLTYFQNEAQLDKSGLPSDRFFAERPEGSVSTLKIQRTQQEDSAVYLCASSLLGQGASGEQFFGPGTRLTVL.